This TCR beta chain was sequenced for a study of T cell repertoires in cytomegalovirus infection. Background on the study: HLA-B-restricted CMV epitopes that are well studied, plus recently identified HLA-C-restricted ones, were used by the study. Indications came from public TCR beta signatures; they pointed to CMV infection and to a matching HLA type.

TCRdb itself ran the reads through MiXCR, one entry per CDR3 protein. The sample includes roughly 860,000 distinct CDR3 sequences, around a third of them seen just once. Study-level results: Clonotype analysis showed dominance of the ex vivo response by HLA-C-restricted CMV-specific TCR beta clonotypes. Carriers of CMV plus the relevant HLA were identified by cumulative public TCR beta family frequency.

On this clonotype: No antigen is known for it.

There are 14 residues in the CDR3. Germline-derived CDR1 and CDR2 are SEHNR and FQNEAQ (reference sequence). With 7 bases removed from V and 5 bases from J, the gap between germline ends came to 17 bases. The chain carries TRBV7-9 and TRBJ2-5; D perhaps matches TRBD1 (5 bases). This receptor was obtained from a human donor in good health (CMV status not recorded). Some clones in this sample may be carry-over from other donors' samples. The sample consisted of cultured CD8+ T cells from PBMCs, taken from culture after CMV antigen stimulation. The CDR3 DNA reads as TGTGCCAGCACCTATGTTCAGGGTCGGGAGACCCAGTACTTC. It yields the protein CASTYVQGRETQYF.